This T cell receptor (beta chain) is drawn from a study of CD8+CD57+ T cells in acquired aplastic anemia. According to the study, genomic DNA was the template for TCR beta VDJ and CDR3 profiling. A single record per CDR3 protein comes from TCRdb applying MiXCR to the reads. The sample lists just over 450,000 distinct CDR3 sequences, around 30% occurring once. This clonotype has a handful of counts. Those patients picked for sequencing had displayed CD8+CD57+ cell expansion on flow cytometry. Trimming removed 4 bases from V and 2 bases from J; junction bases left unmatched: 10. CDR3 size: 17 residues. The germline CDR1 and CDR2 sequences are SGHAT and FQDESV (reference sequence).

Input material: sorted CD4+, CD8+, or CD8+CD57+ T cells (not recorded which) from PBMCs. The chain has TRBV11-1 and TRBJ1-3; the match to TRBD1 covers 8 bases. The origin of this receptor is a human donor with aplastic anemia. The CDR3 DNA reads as TGTGCCAGCAGCTCCTATGACAGGGGAAACCCTGGAAACACCATATATTTT. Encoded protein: CASSSYDRGNPGNTIYF.